This T cell receptor beta chain is from a study of shared clonotypes between healthy human individuals. Study-wide findings and caveats: Sampling involved blood alone; tissue repertoires likely differ.

Turning to this clone: Antigen: not known.

Running of the assay took place at deep level. Libraries were prepared by immunoSEQ multiplex PCR; TCRdb keeps only in-frame clonotypes and omits some of them. The table includes about 490,000 clones, around 73% detected once. The germline V gene has CDR1 GTSNPN and CDR2 SVGIG (reference sequence). V dropped 0 bases and J dropped 1 base, with 10 bases sitting between them. CDR3 length equals 15 residues. This sequence originates from a woman aged 40 to 49 in good health. Some clones in this sample may be carry-over from other donors' samples. This sequence joins TRBV30 and TRBJ1-3; D is unresolved. Sequenced input: PBMCs. This CDR3 is CAWSVRGPSGNTIYF. The CDR3 region has the DNA TGTGCCTGGAGTGTAAGAGGACCATCTGGAAACACCATATATTTT.